The T cell receptor beta chain described here comes from a study of identifying expanded T cells in peripheral blood. Clones were read by immunoSEQ multiplex PCR, and TCRdb kept only the in-frame ones, dropping some. The sample has about 110,000 clones; approximately 90% are singletons. Collection occurred without any documented infections or immune events in donors. V gave up 5 bases and J gave up 2 bases, with 8 bases separating them. Germline V lookup: CDR1 SGHVS, CDR2 FQNEAQ. The CDR3 has 13 residues. The TCR sequence derives from a person aged 18 to 75 in good health. The specimen was blood. The V call is TRBV7-8, the J call TRBJ2-3, with D possibly TRBD1 on 6 matching bases. In DNA, the CDR3 is TGTGCCAGCAGCGGACAGACCACAGATACGCAGTATTTT. This encodes CASSGQTTDTQYF.